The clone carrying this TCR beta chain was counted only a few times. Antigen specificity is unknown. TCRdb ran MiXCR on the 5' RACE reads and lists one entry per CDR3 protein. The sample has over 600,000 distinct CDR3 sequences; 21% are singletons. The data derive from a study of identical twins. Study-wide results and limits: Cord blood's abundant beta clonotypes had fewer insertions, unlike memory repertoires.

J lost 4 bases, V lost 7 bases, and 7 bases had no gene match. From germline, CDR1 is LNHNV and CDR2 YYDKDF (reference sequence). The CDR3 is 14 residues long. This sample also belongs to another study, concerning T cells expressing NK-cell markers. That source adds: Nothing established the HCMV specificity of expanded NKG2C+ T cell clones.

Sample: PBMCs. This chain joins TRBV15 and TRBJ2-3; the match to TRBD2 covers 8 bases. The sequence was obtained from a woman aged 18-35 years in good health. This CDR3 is CATKEGGGSDTQYF. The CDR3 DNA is TGTGCCACCAAGGAAGGCGGGGGGTCAGATACGCAGTATTTT.